This entry concerns a single T cell receptor beta chain. Its antigen is unknown. Per germline, CDR1 MDHEN and CDR2 SYDVKM. The V end was cut by 6 bases, the J end by 3 bases, with 15 bases between. This CDR3 has 14 residues. This record belongs to a study of T-cell reconstitution after alpha-beta-depleted transplantation in children. Findings and limits, study-wide: Several hundred graft clones that had expanded were reportedly the source of alpha-beta T cells about two months after transplant.

As it was prepared, the TCRbeta library received unique molecular identifiers. TCRdb used MiXCR to reprocess the PCR reads, holding one entry per CDR3 protein. Seen here are 200,000 to 250,000 distinct CDR3 sequences, roughly a quarter observed once, and the top ten hold about 5%. Material: PBMCs, mostly from graft donor cells, obtained 360 days after TCRalphabeta/CD19-depleted stem cell transplant. The genes are TRBV28 and TRBJ2-7; D unresolved. The sequence derives from a female patient aged 2-10 years who had a stem cell transplant for congenital amegakaryocytic thrombocytopenia, so the T cells may come from the graft donor. Here the CDR3 DNA reads TGTGCCAGCAGGAATTGGCGGCAGAGCTACGAGCAGTACTTC. Its translation: CASRNWRQSYEQYF.